This entry lists 20 T cell receptor beta chains sequenced from one sample in a study of neurological immune-mediated disorders. Each CDR3 protein gets one entry after TCRdb re-called the 5' RACE reads with MiXCR. The sample lists over 35,000 distinct CDR3 sequences, 12% seen once, with around 1.3% in the top ten. The specimen was PBMCs. The receptor source for this set is a female donor in good health.

This clonotype was seen ten or more times. This sequence joins TRBV3-1 and TRBJ1-3; D not certain. CDR3 length equals 13 residues. The germline CDR1 and CDR2 sequences are LGHDT and YNNKEL (reference sequence). V gave up 0 bases and J gave up 6 bases, with 6 bases separating them. CDR3 bases: TGTGCCAGCAGCCAAGATTTGATAAACACCATATATTTT. The encoded protein is CASSQDLINTIYF.

At least ten counts were recorded for this clonotype. The chain is built from TRBV5-1 and TRBJ2-1; no clear D gene. CDR3 length equals 14 residues. V shed 3 bases and J shed 5 bases, with 12 bases lying between them. Germline lookup yields CDR1 SGHRS and CDR2 YFSETQ. CDR3 bases: TGCGCCAGCAGCTCACGAACCCCAAACAATGAGCAGTTCTTC. Protein sequence: CASSSRTPNNEQFF.

The sample holds a few counts of this clonotype. The chain combines TRBV10-3 with TRBJ1-2, with 7 bases identical to TRBD1. Looked up from germline, CDR1 is ENHRY and CDR2 is SYGVKD. The CDR3 is 14 amino acids. V dropped 1 base and J dropped 5; count of bases not matched to a gene: 4. This chain's CDR3 is CAISELPTGYGYTF. The CDR3 DNA is TGTGCCATCAGTGAGTTGCCGACAGGGTATGGCTACACCTTC.

Concerning this clonotype itself: At one end, the junction sequence differs from germline, possibly due to a read error. This chain uses TRBV7-8 with TRBJ1-1; 11 bases fit TRBD1. CDR3 length equals 15 residues. CDR1 and CDR2 (germline): SGHVS, FQNEAQ. CDR3 sequence reads: CASSLADRGLSEAFF. CDR3 DNA: TGTGCCAGCAGTTTAGCGGACAGGGGGCTCTCTGAAGCTTTCTTT.

This clonotype was detected once. This chain joins TRBV11-2 and TRBJ2-2; D could derive from TRBD1 or TRBD2 (5 bases each). V was clipped by 5 bases and J by 4 bases, with 14 bases between them. Germline V gives CDR1 SGHAT, CDR2 FQNNGV. The CDR3 is 15 residues long. This CDR3 is CASSPRGVITGELFF. In DNA, the CDR3 is TGTGCCAGCAGCCCCCGGGGCGTGATCACCGGGGAGCTGTTTTTT.

Points on this clonotype: At one end, the junction sequence differs from germline, possibly due to a read error. The V gene is TRBV9, the J gene TRBJ1-1, with 7 bases identical to TRBD1. In germline, CDR1 is SGDLS, CDR2 YYNGEE. The CDR3 is made up of 15 amino acids. The CDR3, as DNA: TGTGACAGCAGCCGGGGGGCCGCGGGGGACAGTGAAGCTTTCTTT. It yields the protein CDSSRGAAGDSEAFF. The variable domain in full, completed from reference TRBV9 and TRBJ1-1, reads DSGVTQTPKHLITATGQRVTLRCSPRSGDLSVYWYQQSLDQGLQFLIQYYNGEERAKGNILERFSAQQFPDLHSELNLSSLELGDSALYFCDSSRGAAGDSEAFFGQGTRLTVV.

This clonotype was seen many times. The genes are TRBV19 and TRBJ1-2; no clear D gene. Trimming took off 3 bases at V and 1 base at J, with 12 bases between the two ends. The CDR3 sequence is 15 residues long. From germline, CDR1 is LNHDA and CDR2 SQIVND (reference sequence). CDR3 in DNA: TGTGCCAGTAGTATCAAACAGAGATTTAACTATGGCTACACCTTC. Protein sequence: CASSIKQRFNYGYTF.

V is TRBV20-1 and J is TRBJ2-7; TRBD2 matches at 9 bases. The CDR3 is 17 amino acids. V was pared by 6 bases and J by 3 bases, with 18 bases of the junction left unmatched. CDR1 and CDR2 (germline): DFQATT, SNEGSKA (reference sequence). The CDR3 DNA sequence: TGCAGTGCAACCCAACACCGAGCGGGAGGTTTGAGCTACGAGCAGTACTTC. It codes for CSATQHRAGGLSYEQYF.

With regard to this clonotype: One end of the junction varies from germline; a read error may be responsible. CDR3 amino acids: CATSPVVGNIQHF. The CDR3 DNA sequence: TGTGCCACATCCCCGGTAGTGGGGAACATTCAGCACTTC. V usage is TRBV12-3 or TRBV12-4 and J usage is TRBJ2-4; D is unclear. The CDR3 extends over 13 amino acids.

This clonotype came up many times. The genes are TRBV21-1 and TRBJ2-7; TRBD1, as called in the table, went unchecked against the DNA. TRBV21-1 corresponds to a pseudogene. CDR3 length: 16 residues. The CDR3, as DNA: TGTGCCAGCAGCAGGGGGCCTGGCCATCGGGTTGGAGAGCAGTACTTC. Its translation is CASSRGPGHRVGEQYF.

Only a few counts were recorded for this clonotype. The chain links TRBV28 to TRBJ2-4; a possible D gene is TRBD2 (6 bases). The CDR3 is 15 residues long. In germline, CDR1 is MDHEN, CDR2 SYDVKM. Trimming shortened V by 5 bases and J by 8 bases, and 19 bases separated the two germline ends. CDR3 region: CASSHWTAGSDIQYF. The CDR3 bases are TGTGCCAGCAGTCACTGGACGGCGGGGTCGGACATTCAGTACTTC.

This clonotype was recorded at least ten times. The gene calls are TRBV3-1 and TRBJ2-1; 11 positions match TRBD2. The CDR3 is 17 residues long. Germline V gene lookup returns CDR1 LGHDT and CDR2 YNNKEL (reference sequence). With 0 bases clipped from V and 5 bases from J, the junction kept 6 bases outside the gene matches. In DNA, the CDR3 is TGTGCCAGCAGCCAAGATCGACTAGCGGGGAGACACAATGAGCAGTTCTTC. Protein sequence: CASSQDRLAGRHNEQFF.

This clonotype was counted many times. The chain uses TRBV7-6 and TRBJ1-5, with D possibly matching TRBD1 (6 bases). The CDR3 runs to 15 residues. Deletions cut 1 base from V and 2 bases from J, with 9 bases between. Germline lookup yields CDR1 SGHVS and CDR2 FNYEAQ. This CDR3 reads CASSLGAGGNQPQHF. As DNA, the CDR3 is TGTGCCAGCAGCTTAGGGGCAGGGGGCAATCAGCCCCAGCATTTT.

This clonotype was picked up many times. The V call is TRBV7-8, the J call TRBJ1-1; no clear D gene. The CDR3 extends over 15 amino acids. Trimming took off 3 bases at V and 1 base at J, with 12 bases between the two ends. CDR1 is SGHVS and CDR2 is FQNEAQ in the germline V gene. CDR3 sequence reads: CASSLGGQANTEAFF. CDR3 nucleotide sequence: TGTGCCAGCAGCTTGGGTGGCCAGGCGAACACTGAAGCTTTCTTT. Variable domain in full (rest from reference TRBV7-8 and TRBJ1-1): GAGVSQSPRYKVAKRGQDVALRCDPISGHVSLFWYQQALGQGPEFLTYFQNEAQLDKSGLPSDRFFAERPEGSVSTLKIQRTQQEDSAVYLCASSLGGQANTEAFFGQGTRLTVV.

This clonotype showed up just once. The gene calls are TRBV20-1 and TRBJ2-7; TRBD1 aligns across 9 bases. The CDR3 covers 13 residues. Germline-derived CDR1 and CDR2 are DFQATT and SNEGSKA (reference sequence). Trimming took 6 bases from V and 6 from J; bases not matched to a gene: 9. The CDR3 sequence: CSAPLGTGREQYF. In DNA form, the CDR3 reads TGCAGTGCCCCTCTGGGGACAGGGCGCGAGCAGTACTTC.

This clonotype has at least ten counts. The germline gene is not matched at one end of the junction; a read error may be the cause. The J gene is TRBJ1-2, the V gene TRBV20-1; 12 positions match TRBD1. Germline CDR1 is DFQATT and CDR2 is SNEGSKA (reference sequence). This CDR3 contains 17 residues. CDR3 region: CSARHLGTGGANYGYTF. Written as DNA, the CDR3 is TGCAGTGCTAGGCACCTCGGGACAGGGGGCGCTAACTATGGCTACACTTTC.

This clonotype came up many times. CDR3: CSARVPGTSAYNEQFF. The CDR3 DNA follows: TGCAGTGCTAGAGTGCCCGGGACTAGCGCGTACAATGAGCAGTTCTTC. This chain uses TRBV20-1 with TRBJ2-1; 10 nucleotides match TRBD2. The J segment lost 4 bases and the V segment lost 1 base, leaving 7 bases of the junction unmatched. This CDR3 spans 16 amino acids. Germline V CDR1 and CDR2: DFQATT, SNEGSKA (reference sequence).

The table lists this clonotype with many counts. The gene calls are TRBV5-1 and TRBJ1-4, with D possibly TRBD1 on 5 matching bases. This CDR3 comprises 15 residues. From germline, CDR1 is SGHRS and CDR2 YFSETQ. The V and J ends lost 4 bases and 3 bases respectively, with 13 bases between them. The CDR3 loop reads CASSGQGFSNEKLFF. As DNA, the CDR3 is TGCGCCAGCAGCGGCCAGGGTTTCTCTAATGAAAAACTGTTTTTT.

This clonotype was seen many times. The chain uses TRBV5-1 and TRBJ2-7; a weak D match, TRBD2 (5 bases). V was pared by 4 bases and J by 2 bases, with 16 bases between. Per the germline V gene, CDR1 is SGHRS and CDR2 is YFSETQ. This CDR3 contains 15 residues. CDR3 residues: CASSAGGRATYEQYF. Written as DNA, the CDR3 is TGCGCCAGCAGCGCGGGCGGGCGGGCTACCTACGAGCAGTACTTC.

This clonotype was counted ten times or more. The chain uses TRBV29-1 and TRBJ1-1; D gene unclear. This CDR3 is 10 amino acids long. CDR1 and CDR2 (germline): SQVTM, ANQGSEA. V lost 5 bases, J lost 11 bases, and 12 bases lay in between. CDR3 sequence: CSVQHLEAFF. The CDR3 DNA reads TGCAGCGTTCAGCACCTGGAGGCTTTCTTT.